Presented here are 17 T cell receptor beta chains from one specimen sequenced in a study of T-cell memory formation after mild COVID-19. TCRdb redid the calling of the 5' RACE reads with MiXCR, one entry per CDR3 protein. The data show approximately 580,000 distinct CDR3 sequences, just over 20% seen once. Material for sequencing was PBMCs or a T cell subset sorted from them (not recorded which). The receptors originated from an adult woman who had mild COVID-19 (a few samples of this study predate the infection). Cell type and time point are not known.

The chain uses TRBV13 and TRBJ1-2, with D perhaps TRBD1 (6 bases). This CDR3 comprises 14 residues. Trimming stripped 2 bases from V and 8 bases from J, with 15 bases between. Per germline, CDR1 PRHDT and CDR2 FYEKMQ (reference sequence). This CDR3 reads CASSLSGAGGGYTF. The CDR3 coding sequence is TGTGCCAGCAGCTTATCAGGGGCCGGCGGCGGCTACACCTTC.

This chain joins TRBV6-1 and TRBJ2-5, with D perhaps TRBD1 (8 bases). Germline V gene lookup returns CDR1 MNHNS and CDR2 SASEGT. Trimming removed 6 bases at V and 5 bases at J, with 13 bases between. The CDR3 totals 13 residues. CDR3 protein: CASRVQGGETQYF. The CDR3 coding sequence is TGTGCCAGCAGGGTACAGGGGGGGGAGACCCAGTACTTC.

This clonotype was detected only a few times. This chain joins TRBV24-1 and TRBJ2-2; 10 bases map to TRBD2. The J segment lost 5 bases and the V segment lost 3 bases, leaving 8 bases of the junction unmatched. CDR1 and CDR2 from the germline V gene are KGHDR and SFDVKD. The CDR3 sequence is 17 residues long. The chain's CDR3 is CATSDPPAGGLTGELFF. The CDR3 DNA is TGTGCCACCAGTGATCCCCCAGCGGGGGGGCTTACCGGGGAGCTGTTTTTT.

This clonotype has only a few counts. The chain combines TRBV27 with TRBJ2-1; D not certain. Trimming took 1 base from V and 0 from J, leaving 7 bases between them. The CDR3 runs to 15 residues. CDR1 MNHEY and CDR2 SMNVEV come from the germline V gene (reference sequence). CDR3 sequence reads: CASSLLGSSYNEQFF. As DNA, the CDR3 is TGTGCCAGCAGTTTATTAGGAAGCTCCTACAATGAGCAGTTCTTC.

This clonotype was found a few times. The CDR3 nucleotides are TGTGCCAGCAGCCCTAGCGGCATTAACACCGGGGAGCTGTTTTTT. It yields the protein CASSPSGINTGELFF. The V and J genes are TRBV5-4 and TRBJ2-2; 7 bases fit TRBD2. J gave up 2 bases and V 4 bases, and 5 bases lay outside the gene matches. CDR3 size: 15 residues. Looked up from germline, CDR1 is SGHNT and CDR2 is YYREEE (reference sequence).

This clonotype was seen only a few times. V and J are TRBV10-3 and TRBJ1-3; 7 positions match TRBD1. The J segment lost 1 base and the V segment lost 10 bases, leaving 10 bases of the junction unmatched. CDR3 length: 15 residues. The V gene's germline CDR1 is ENHRY and CDR2 SYGVKD. CDR3 sequence (DNA): TGTGCCACGGGCCGGGACAGTTCTTCTGGAAACACCATATATTTT. It yields the protein CATGRDSSSGNTIYF.

The CDR3 coding sequence is TGCGCCAGCAGCCAGTCCCCAGGGTGGGCTGAAGCTTTCTTT. Amino acids: CASSQSPGWAEAFF. The chain is built from TRBV4-3 and TRBJ1-1; possibly TRBD1 for D (5 bases). V was clipped by 3 bases and J by 6 bases, with 14 bases between them. This CDR3 spans 14 amino acids. Germline V gene sequence: CDR1 LGHNA, CDR2 YSLEER.

This sequence joins TRBV7-3 and TRBJ2-6, with TRBD1 matching over 9 bases. Trimming took 5 bases from V and 2 from J; bases not matched to a gene: 4. The CDR3 has 16 residues. Germline V gives CDR1 SGHTA, CDR2 FQGTGA. CDR3: CASSPTGGTGANVLTF. CDR3 DNA sequence: TGTGCCAGCAGCCCCACAGGGGGCACTGGGGCCAACGTCCTGACTTTC.

V is TRBV5-1 and J is TRBJ1-6, with TRBD1 matching over 9 bases. The J segment lost 7 bases and the V segment lost 7 bases, leaving 9 bases of the junction unmatched. The CDR3 consists of 15 residues. Germline V CDR1 and CDR2: SGHRS, YFSETQ. DNA for the CDR3: TGCGCCAGCCGGAATTCGGGACAGGGAAATTCACCCCTCCACTTT. It specifies CASRNSGQGNSPLHF.

This clonotype was seen a few times. The chain has TRBV7-9 and TRBJ2-1; D is undetermined. Deletions cut 5 bases from V and 7 bases from J, with 12 bases between. Germline CDR1 and CDR2: SEHNR and FQNEAQ (reference sequence). The CDR3 contains 13 residues. Written as DNA, the CDR3 is TGTGCCAGCAGCATCCAAAGCGCGAATGAGCAGTTCTTC. Its protein product is CASSIQSANEQFF.

The CDR3 sequence is CASSVADNEQFF. DNA for the CDR3: TGTGCCAGCAGCGTAGCAGACAATGAGCAGTTCTTC. The chain has TRBV9 and TRBJ2-1; D remains unclear. The CDR3 loop spans 12 amino acids. Germline-derived CDR1 and CDR2 are SGDLS and YYNGEE. The V end lost 0 bases, the J end lost 5 bases, and 3 bases lay between the germline ends.

This clonotype was counted between two and nine times. This sequence joins TRBV24-1 and TRBJ2-5, with 7 bases matching TRBD1. The CDR3 has 15 amino acids. With 6 bases clipped from V and 1 base from J, the junction kept 7 bases outside the gene matches. Per germline, CDR1 KGHDR and CDR2 SFDVKD. The CDR3 region has the DNA TGTGCCACCAGTCTCAGATGGGACAGCCAAGAGACCCAGTACTTC. It encodes CATSLRWDSQETQYF.

The chain is built from TRBV6-6 and TRBJ2-7; 7 nucleotides match TRBD1. Germline CDR1 reads MNHNY; CDR2 reads SVGAGI (reference sequence). The CDR3 sequence is 13 residues long. The ends lost 6 bases at V and 6 bases at J; junction bases unmatched: 8. The DNA of the CDR3 is TGTGCCAGCAGCACCGACAGGGATCTCGAGCAGTACTTC. Its translation: CASSTDRDLEQYF.

The rearrangement links TRBV7-9 to TRBJ2-3; 12 bases fit TRBD2. With 0 bases clipped from V and 3 bases from J, the junction kept 4 bases outside the gene matches. The CDR3 spans 17 residues. Germline loops: CDR1 SEHNR, CDR2 FQNEAQ (reference sequence). The DNA of the CDR3 is TGTGCCAGCAGCTTAGCCGGGACTAGCGGGCAGACAGATACGCAGTATTTT. Residues: CASSLAGTSGQTDTQYF.

This clonotype showed up just a few times. The genes are TRBV5-1 and TRBJ2-1; TRBD2 agrees at 10 bases. This CDR3 has 15 amino acids. Trimming took 7 bases from V and 9 from J; bases not matched to a gene: 13. The germline CDR1 and CDR2 sequences are SGHRS and YFSETQ. The CDR3: CASRDGAGGPVEQFF. Written as DNA, the CDR3 is TGCGCCAGCCGAGACGGAGCGGGGGGGCCGGTTGAGCAGTTCTTC.

The V and J genes are TRBV7-9 and TRBJ1-5; D might be TRBD1 (6 bases). The CDR3 covers 15 residues. V dropped 5 bases and J dropped 5 bases, with 16 bases sitting between them. Germline CDR1 and CDR2: SEHNR and FQNEAQ (reference sequence). CDR3 in DNA: TGTGCCAGCAGCCTACAAGGGGGGTATGATCAGCCCCAGCATTTT. The encoded protein is CASSLQGGYDQPQHF.

This clonotype was seen just once. V usage is TRBV12-3 or TRBV12-4 and J usage is TRBJ2-3; the match to TRBD2 covers 11 bases. The CDR3 covers 19 residues. The junction had 13 bases not matched to a gene; V was cut back by 5 bases and J by 0 bases. The CDR3 DNA follows: TGTGCCAGCAGTACACCGGGACTAGCGGCTTATACTAGCACAGATACGCAGTATTTT. This gives the protein CASSTPGLAAYTSTDTQYF.